Sequencing of this T cell receptor beta chain was carried out in a study of blood T cell repertoires in COVID-19. Study-level information: PBMCs, B-cell-depleted T cells, or T cells were the source of the cDNA or gDNA that made up the material.

Repertoires were generated with immunoSEQ multiplex PCR, while TCRdb's copy carries only in-frame clones and drops some. The sample lists about 180,000 clones; roughly 82% were seen once. CDR3 length: 14 amino acids. The V gene's germline CDR1 is LGHNA and CDR2 YNFKEQ. V lost 3 bases and J 2 bases, leaving 9 bases between the germline ends. The rearrangement uses TRBV4-2 and TRBJ2-3; maybe TRBD1 (6 bases). Sequencing was carried out using peripheral blood. The clonotype originates from a woman between 70 and 85 years old with acute or convalescent COVID-19. The CDR3 DNA reads TGTGCCAGCAGCCAGGGGGCCAACACAGATACGCAGTATTTT. Protein sequence: CASSQGANTDTQYF.